This TCR beta chain was profiled in a study of graft-versus-host responses after intestinal transplantation. Overall study: Recipients were given multivisceral, liver-intestinal, or isolated intestinal transplants. Recipients across the board were started on anti-thymocyte globulin induction, then kept on tacrolimus and steroids for two to three years. Notes on the study in general: GvH clones turned up in recipient marrow; some had shown up first in ileum or blood.

On this clone itself: Its antigen is undetermined.

The protocol was immunoSEQ multiplex PCR, while the TCRdb copy is restricted to in-frame clones and leaves out a portion. The sample has roughly 120,000 clones; roughly nine tenths are singletons. The specimen was unstimulated CD4+ T cells sorted from spleen or lymph node cells, collected before intestinal transplant. This clonotype was sampled from a human donor who received an intestinal transplant.

CDR3 bases: TGTGCCAGCAGCCGCCTGGACAGGGCTAATGAGCAGTTCTTC. Translation gives CASSRLDRANEQFF. This rearrangement joins TRBV11-2 to TRBJ2-1; 8 bases are a match to TRBD1. V lost 5 bases and J lost 7; bases outside the gene matches: 7. This CDR3 spans 14 amino acids. Looked up from germline, CDR1 is SGHAT and CDR2 is FQNNGV. The variable domain in full, with the rest retrieved from reference TRBV11-2 and TRBJ2-1, is EAGVAQSPRYKIIEKRQSVAFWCNPISGHATLYWYQQILGQGPKLLIQFQNNGVVDDSQLPKDRFSAERLKGVDSTLKIQPAKLEDSAVYLCASSRLDRANEQFFGPGTRLTVL.